This T cell receptor beta chain comes out of a study of blood T cell repertoires in COVID-19. TCRdb's copy holds only in-frame clones and misses some; the assay was immunoSEQ multiplex PCR. The sample comprises about 180,000 clones, more than 70% of which are singletons, and approximately 6.2% rests with the top ten. Trimming shortened V by 6 bases and J by 4 bases, and 19 bases separated the two germline ends. Germline V CDR1 and CDR2: MGHDK, SYGVNS. There are 16 residues in the CDR3. Participants were aged roughly 18 to 90 years, lived in around 25 US areas, and enrolled virtually. Assignments of participants to cohorts depended upon their own reported clinical history. Before being deemed recovered, Cohort 3 donors had two negative PCRs, clearance, or symptom resolution.

The chain links TRBV25-1 to TRBJ2-1, with D possibly being TRBD1 (6 bases). Input material: PBMCs or T cells enriched from blood (not recorded which). The clonotype comes from a man in his forties who had recovered from COVID-19. CDR3 in amino acids: CASRNGGIGGYNEQFF. The CDR3 DNA reads as TGTGCCAGCAGAAATGGGGGCATTGGGGGTTACAATGAGCAGTTCTTC.